The 23 T cell receptor beta chains below were found in one sample sequenced in a study of regulatory T cells in long-lasting Graves disease. Time point in this sample: persistent/refractory GD, antithyroid drugs over 5 years with positive TRAb. Construction of the TCR library relied on RNA isolated from PBMCs. The TCR beta library used iRepertoire HTBI primers with Arm-PCR amplification of CDR3. One entry per CDR3 protein, called by TCRdb with MiXCR from the multiplex PCR reads. There are some 370,000 distinct CDR3 sequences in the sample; around 21% occur only once, and less than 25% lies in the top ten. Material: peripheral blood mononuclear cells (PBMCs), obtained when the disease was refractory, from a patient treated with antithyroid drugs. The receptor set was obtained from a female donor with Graves disease.

This clonotype has a count of ten or more. The chain employs TRBV20-1 and TRBJ2-7, with 10 bases identical to TRBD2. Germline trimming cut 4 bases from V and 1 base from J; bases unmatched to any gene: 7. This CDR3 spans 15 amino acids. Germline CDR1 and CDR2: DFQATT and SNEGSKA (reference sequence). The CDR3 loop is CSANSGTSVSYEQYF. The CDR3 nucleotides read TGCAGTGCTAACTCCGGGACTAGCGTATCCTACGAGCAGTACTTC.

This chain connects TRBV12-3 or TRBV12-4 to TRBJ1-3; 8 nucleotides agree with TRBD1. The CDR3 totals 15 residues. The junction had 7 bases not matched to a gene; V was cut back by 2 bases and J by 7 bases. Here the CDR3 DNA reads TGTGCCAGCAGTTTATCTTGGCAGGGGGCCAACACCATATATTTT. This sequence encodes CASSLSWQGANTIYF.

V is TRBV20-1 and J is TRBJ2-1; D may match TRBD1 or TRBD2 (5 bases each). Trimming left V 0 bases short and J 16 bases short, with 7 bases between. Per germline, CDR1 DFQATT and CDR2 SNEGSKA (reference sequence). The CDR3 consists of 9 residues. This CDR3 is CSARDRDFF. CDR3 coding DNA: TGCAGTGCTAGAGATCGGGACTTCTTC.

This clonotype occurred a few times. This sequence joins TRBV28 and TRBJ2-1; D possibly corresponds to TRBD2 (7 bases). The germline CDR1 and CDR2 sequences are MDHEN and SYDVKM. V dropped 4 bases and J dropped 8 bases, with 12 bases sitting between them. The CDR3 covers 13 residues. CDR3 coding DNA: TGTGCCAGCAGTTCAACGGGGGGCGATGAGCAGTTCTTC. Its translation: CASSSTGGDEQFF.

The rearrangement joins TRBV7-3 to TRBJ2-3; perhaps TRBD2 as D (6 bases). The V end lost 4 bases, the J end lost 3 bases, and 17 bases lay between the germline ends. From germline, CDR1 is SGHTA and CDR2 FQGTGA. The CDR3 has 16 amino acids. The CDR3 DNA is TGTGCCAGCAGCTCATCTTCGGGAGTTGGGACAGATACGCAGTATTTT. Protein: CASSSSSGVGTDTQYF.

This clonotype occurred a few times. The rearrangement joins TRBV29-1 to TRBJ1-2; the D is unclear. The CDR3 sequence is 15 residues long. Per the germline V gene, CDR1 is SQVTM and CDR2 is ANQGSEA. Trimming took 0 bases from V and 3 from J, leaving 14 bases between them. The CDR3 nucleotides are TGCAGCGTTGAAGATCGATCGGCGGCGCACTATGGCTACACCTTC. Translating it yields CSVEDRSAAHYGYTF. The full variable domain, with the rest looked up from reference TRBV29-1 and TRBJ1-2, is SAVISQKPSRDICQRGTSLTIQCQVDSQVTMMFWYRQQPGQSLTLIATANQGSEATYESGFVIDKFPISRPNLTFSTLTVSNMSPEDSSIYLCSVEDRSAAHYGYTFGSGTRLTVV.

The chain links TRBV5-5 to TRBJ1-3; no firm D call. There are 14 residues in the CDR3. V lost 4 bases and J 4 bases, leaving 12 bases between the germline ends. Per germline, CDR1 SGHKS and CDR2 YYEKEE (reference sequence). The CDR3 DNA is TGTGCCAGCAGCCGCGAACCCCAGGGAAACACCATATATTTT. Its protein product is CASSREPQGNTIYF.

There are a few counts of this clonotype. CDR3 in DNA: TGTGCCAGAGAGATTGGTCCTCAACCTTCCCACGAGCAGTACTTC. Protein product: CAREIGPQPSHEQYF. J is TRBJ2-7 and V is TRBV6-1; no clear D. Germline values: CDR1 MNHNS, CDR2 SASEGT. V was trimmed by 9 bases and J by 5 bases, leaving 23 bases between them. The CDR3 is 15 residues long.

The gene calls are TRBV4-3 and TRBJ2-7; maybe TRBD2 (6 bases). The CDR3 runs 15 residues. Germline V gives CDR1 LGHNA, CDR2 YSLEER. V shed 4 bases and J shed 10 bases, with 23 bases lying between them. The CDR3 spells CASSRGIGTQRPQYF. The DNA for the CDR3 is TGCGCCAGCAGCCGCGGGATAGGGACTCAACGCCCACAGTACTTC.

In regard to this clonotype: One end of the junction fails to match germline, which may point to a read error. The rearrangement joins TRBV24-1 to TRBJ1-4, with D possibly matching TRBD1 (5 bases). The CDR3 sequence is 15 residues long. Germline V gene lookup returns CDR1 KGHDR and CDR2 SFDVKD. In DNA form, the CDR3 reads TGTGCCACCAGTGACTCGGGGGACGACAATGAAAAACTGCTTTTT. This codes for CATSDSGDDNEKLLF.

The rearrangement joins TRBV6-5 to TRBJ2-7; 8 bases are a match to TRBD1. The ends lost 1 base at V and 6 bases at J; junction bases unmatched: 8. Germline loops: CDR1 MNHEY, CDR2 SVGAGI. The CDR3 loop spans 15 amino acids. The CDR3 region is CASSYFGQGTGEQYF. The CDR3 DNA is TGTGCCAGCAGTTACTTTGGACAGGGAACAGGCGAGCAGTACTTC.

The chain recombines TRBV18 with TRBJ2-5; D is unresolved. Germline-derived CDR1 and CDR2 are KGHSH and LQKENI. Trimming removed 1 base at V and 4 bases at J, with 10 bases between. The CDR3 spans 14 residues. This CDR3 reads CASSPLASGETQYF. The CDR3 bases are TGTGCCAGCTCACCACTCGCATCCGGAGAGACCCAGTACTTC. Using reference TRBV18 and TRBJ2-5 for the parts outside the CDR3, the full variable domain is NAGVMQNPRHLVRRRGQEARLRCSPMKGHSHVYWYRQLPEEGLKFMVYLQKENIIDESGMPKERFSAEFPKEGPSILRIQQVVRGDSAAYFCASSPLASGETQYFGPGTRLLVL.

The chain has TRBV20-1 and TRBJ2-4, with 9 bases aligning to TRBD2. Trimming at V came to 2 bases and at J to 6 bases, leaving 8 bases not matched to a gene. Germline CDR1 DFQATT, CDR2 SNEGSKA (reference sequence). There are 15 residues in the CDR3. CDR3 protein: CSARSVAGVINIQYF. The CDR3 region has the DNA TGCAGTGCTAGATCAGTAGCGGGAGTGATAAACATTCAGTACTTC.

The V and J genes are TRBV7-2 and TRBJ2-1; D not certain. This CDR3 has 13 residues. The V end was cut by 2 bases, the J end by 5 bases, with 7 bases between. From germline, CDR1 is SGHTA and CDR2 FQGNSA. The CDR3 coding sequence is TGTGCCAGCAGCTTATTTAACGACAATGAGCAGTTCTTC. Its translation is CASSLFNDNEQFF.

This clonotype was recorded at least ten times. The junction departs from germline at one end; a sequencing error may be responsible. The chain links TRBV19 to TRBJ2-6; no reliable D call. The CDR3 loop spans 13 amino acids. Germline V gives CDR1 LNHDA, CDR2 SQIVND (reference sequence). The DNA for the CDR3 is TGTGCCAGCAGTATCTCTGGGGCCAACGTCCTGACTTTC. Protein sequence: CASSISGANVLTF. The full variable domain, in which reference TRBV19 and TRBJ2-6 provide the parts outside the CDR3, is DGGITQSPKYLFRKEGQNVTLSCEQNLNHDAMYWYRQDPGQGLRLIYYSQIVNDFQKGDIAEGYSVSREKKESFPLTVTSAQKNPTAFYLCASSISGANVLTFGAGSRLTVL.

To note about this clonotype: This may arise from a read error, as a much more abundant clone is one base away. The V call is TRBV6-1, the J call TRBJ1-1, with a weak D call TRBD1 (5 bases). The CDR3 sequence is 14 residues long. Germline V gives CDR1 MNHNS, CDR2 SASEGT. The chain's CDR3 is CANSEEEGIAEAFF. CDR3 DNA sequence: TGTGCCAACAGTGAAGAGGAGGGGATCGCTGAAGCTTTCTTT.

This clonotype was recorded at least ten times. This chain uses TRBV19 with TRBJ1-2; D ambiguous. Per germline, CDR1 LNHDA and CDR2 SQIVND (reference sequence). The V gene lost 5 bases and the J gene lost 3 bases, with 10 bases spanning the gap. This CDR3 comprises 13 residues. CDR3 in DNA: TGTGCCAGTAGTGGTCAGTTTTACTATGGCTACACCTTC. It codes for CASSGQFYYGYTF.

CDR3 amino acids: CASSPDATTYSPLHF. In DNA, the CDR3 is TGTGCCAGTAGTCCCGACGCTACCACTTATTCACCCCTCCACTTT. The chain employs TRBV19 and TRBJ1-6; D not resolved. The CDR3 totals 15 residues. The germline V and J ends were trimmed by 5 bases and 8 bases, with 16 bases remaining between them. In germline, CDR1 is LNHDA, CDR2 SQIVND (reference sequence).

This clonotype has more than one count but fewer than ten. The chain recombines TRBV19 with TRBJ1-2; D is unclear. The germline gives CDR1 LNHDA, CDR2 SQIVND (reference sequence). CDR3 size: 14 residues. Trimming shortened V by 6 bases and J by 0 bases, and 11 bases separated the two germline ends. CDR3 sequence: CASRPSGTNYGYTF. The CDR3 region has the DNA TGTGCCAGTAGACCTTCAGGAACTAACTATGGCTACACCTTC. The entire variable domain, with the rest obtained from reference TRBV19 and TRBJ1-2, is as follows: DGGITQSPKYLFRKEGQNVTLSCEQNLNHDAMYWYRQDPGQGLRLIYYSQIVNDFQKGDIAEGYSVSREKKESFPLTVTSAQKNPTAFYLCASRPSGTNYGYTFGSGTRLTVV.

The sample holds a few counts of this clonotype. The rearrangement joins TRBV20-1 to TRBJ2-7; 9 positions agree with TRBD2. The germline CDR1 and CDR2 sequences are DFQATT and SNEGSKA (reference sequence). This CDR3 contains 15 residues. V lost 3 bases to trimming and J lost 3 bases; unmatched junction nucleotides: 9. This CDR3 reads CSASSGRAPRYEQYF. Written as DNA, the CDR3 is TGCAGTGCTAGTAGCGGGAGAGCCCCCCGCTACGAGCAGTACTTC.

This clonotype came up a few times. The V and J genes are TRBV6-5 and TRBJ1-5; D ambiguous. Germline CDR1 and CDR2: MNHEY and SVGAGI. The CDR3 consists of 15 residues. The ends were cut back, 2 bases at V and 0 bases at J, with 8 bases in the middle. CDR3 protein: CASSYAINSNQPQHF. The DNA of the CDR3 is TGTGCCAGCAGTTACGCGATTAATAGCAATCAGCCCCAGCATTTT.

In this sample, this clonotype turned up a few times. The chain carries TRBV12-5 and TRBJ2-2; unclear D gene. V shed 0 bases and J shed 0 bases, with 8 bases lying between them. The length of the CDR3 is 16 residues. From germline, CDR1 is LGHNT and CDR2 FRNRAP. CDR3 sequence reads: CASGLVVTANTGELFF. The CDR3 DNA reads as TGTGCTAGTGGTTTGGTGGTAACGGCGAACACCGGGGAGCTGTTTTTT.

This clonotype was observed a handful of times. The rearrangement links TRBV19 to TRBJ1-5, with 7 bases fitting TRBD1. The CDR3 is 14 amino acids. With 5 bases clipped from V and 6 bases from J, the junction kept 7 bases outside the gene matches. Germline CDR1 and CDR2: LNHDA and SQIVND (reference sequence). CDR3 residues: CASSASGGPQPQHF. CDR3 nucleotide sequence: TGTGCCAGTAGTGCATCAGGGGGACCTCAGCCCCAGCATTTT.